This passage covers 21 T cell receptor beta chains from one sample sequenced in a study of regulatory and conventional T cells in RAG deficiency. Blood CD4+ CD25-low CD127-high conventional T cells supplied the genomic DNA template. Clones were read by immunoSEQ multiplex PCR, and TCRdb kept only the in-frame ones, dropping some. The table lists 30,000 to 40,000 clones, about 70% of them singletons. These data were also filed under a second study, of regulatory T cells. That study adds: Amplification used 52 TRBV primers and 13 TRBJ primers.

Sequencing was carried out using CD4+ effector T cells sorted from blood. The receptors here all came from a human donor in good health.

This clone was found a few times. The rearrangement joins TRBV9 to TRBJ1-2, with a weak D call TRBD1 (5 bases). Per the germline V gene, CDR1 is SGDLS and CDR2 is YYNGEE. Trimming pared 0 bases from V and 4 bases from J, leaving 16 bases between. The CDR3 contains 16 residues. Here the CDR3 reads CASSVGRTQGSYGYTF. The CDR3, as DNA: TGTGCCAGCAGCGTAGGTAGGACCCAGGGATCCTATGGCTACACCTTC.

This clone showed up just a few times. The chain carries TRBV7-2 and TRBJ2-7; 11 bases map to TRBD2. This CDR3 comprises 15 residues. Germline loops: CDR1 SGHTA, CDR2 FQGNSA. Trimming removed 4 bases from V and 6 bases from J; junction bases left unmatched: 8. CDR3 DNA: TGTGCCAGCAGCTCCGTTAGCGGGGGGGCGGCCGAGCAGTACTTC. Protein product: CASSSVSGGAAEQYF.

This clone was observed a handful of times. The chain joins TRBV6-1 to TRBJ1-5; D ambiguous. V was clipped by 4 bases and J by 1 base, with 8 bases between them. There are 14 residues in the CDR3. From germline, CDR1 is MNHNS and CDR2 SASEGT. DNA for the CDR3: TGTGCCAGCAGTGCAGAGGGAAGCAATCAGCCCCAGCATTTT. Protein: CASSAEGSNQPQHF.

The V call is TRBV9, the J call TRBJ2-7, with 8 bases lining up with TRBD1. This CDR3 has 15 residues. The germline CDR1 and CDR2 sequences are SGDLS and YYNGEE. The V gene end was trimmed by 0 bases and the J gene end by 1 base; junction bases not matched to a gene: 3. CDR3 residues: CASSVDRGFSYEQYF. As DNA, the CDR3 is TGTGCCAGCAGCGTAGACAGGGGGTTTTCCTACGAGCAGTACTTC. The whole variable domain, remainder taken from reference TRBV9 and TRBJ2-7, is DSGVTQTPKHLITATGQRVTLRCSPRSGDLSVYWYQQSLDQGLQFLIQYYNGEERAKGNILERFSAQQFPDLHSELNLSSLELGDSALYFCASSVDRGFSYEQYFGPGTRLTVT.

This clone was counted only a few times. The rearrangement links TRBV19 to TRBJ1-5; maybe TRBD1 (6 bases). V lost 5 bases and J lost 4, with 18 bases in between. This CDR3 region has 16 residues. Germline loops: CDR1 LNHDA, CDR2 SQIVND (reference sequence). CDR3 protein: CASSVGFKQGNQPQHF. The CDR3 nucleotides are TGTGCCAGTAGTGTGGGCTTTAAACAGGGTAATCAGCCCCAGCATTTT.

This chain links TRBV19 with TRBJ2-1; a weak D match, TRBD2 (6 bases). V gave up 3 bases and J gave up 10 bases, with 10 bases separating them. This CDR3 has 12 residues. The germline gives CDR1 LNHDA, CDR2 SQIVND (reference sequence). This CDR3 reads CASSMLGREQFF. In nucleotides, the CDR3 is TGTGCCAGTAGTATGTTAGGGAGGGAGCAGTTCTTC.

This clone was picked up a small number of times. The chain joins TRBV7-8 to TRBJ1-6, with D uncertain. CDR3 size: 13 residues. Germline CDR1 is SGHVS and CDR2 is FQNEAQ. V lost 7 bases and J 5 bases, leaving 9 bases between the germline ends. The DNA for the CDR3 is TGTGCCAGCAATCACAGAGATAATTCACCCCTCCACTTT. Translated, it gives CASNHRDNSPLHF.

The V gene is TRBV27, the J gene TRBJ1-1; the match to TRBD1 covers 9 bases. V lost 0 bases and J lost 2; bases outside the gene matches: 10. CDR3 length: 18 amino acids. Looked up from germline, CDR1 is MNHEY and CDR2 is SMNVEV (reference sequence). CDR3 coding DNA: TGTGCCAGCAGTTTATCCGGACAGGGGAGGAGGATAAACACTGAAGCTTTCTTT. Residues: CASSLSGQGRRINTEAFF.

The J gene is TRBJ1-1, the V gene TRBV28; D possibly corresponds to TRBD1 (5 bases). The ends were cut back, 2 bases at V and 1 base at J, with 14 bases in the middle. The CDR3 runs to 16 residues. CDR1 and CDR2 from the germline V gene are MDHEN and SYDVKM. The CDR3 DNA reads TGTGCCAGCAGTTTACTTGAGTTGAGGGGGAACACTGAAGCTTTCTTT. Its protein is CASSLLELRGNTEAFF.

This clone was seen only a few times. The V gene is TRBV5-8, the J gene TRBJ1-5; no firm D call. This CDR3 contains 15 residues. Germline V gene lookup returns CDR1 SGHTS and CDR2 YDEGEE. V lost 3 bases, J lost 0 bases, and 10 bases lay in between. CDR3 region: CASSSGRTSNQPQHF. The CDR3 DNA sequence: TGTGCCAGCAGCTCCGGACGGACTAGCAATCAGCCCCAGCATTTT.

The rearrangement links TRBV4-2 to TRBJ2-1; a possible D gene is TRBD1 (6 bases). In germline, CDR1 is LGHNA, CDR2 YNFKEQ. V gave up 0 bases and J gave up 6 bases, with 18 bases separating them. The CDR3 extends over 17 amino acids. CDR3 amino acids: CASSQDPSTGALNEQFF. The CDR3 bases are TGTGCCAGCAGCCAAGATCCCTCGACAGGCGCGCTCAATGAGCAGTTCTTC.

The chain uses TRBV7-6 and TRBJ1-2, with D tentatively TRBD1 (6 bases). CDR1 is SGHVS and CDR2 is FNYEAQ in the germline V gene. The CDR3 has 15 amino acids. Trimming left V 0 bases short and J 4 bases short, with 12 bases between. CDR3 nucleotide sequence: TGTGCCAGCAGCTTAGCGGGGGGCGGCGGCTATGGCTACACCTTC. It translates to CASSLAGGGGYGYTF.

The chain employs TRBV6-5 and TRBJ1-5; D is unresolved. V was shortened by 5 bases and J by 0 bases, with 8 bases between the two germline ends. This CDR3 has 14 amino acids. Germline CDR1 and CDR2: MNHEY and SVGAGI. CDR3 sequence reads: CASSRTDSNQPQHF. The CDR3 DNA sequence: TGTGCCAGCAGTCGGACGGATAGCAATCAGCCCCAGCATTTT.

This clone was seen just once. The chain has TRBV11-2 and TRBJ2-7; D is unclear. Trimming left V 0 bases short and J 5 bases short, with 5 bases between. Per the germline V gene, CDR1 is SGHAT and CDR2 is FQNNGV. The CDR3 covers 12 residues. The CDR3 DNA reads as TGTGCCAGCAGCTTAGATCCCAACGAGCAGTACTTC. This sequence encodes CASSLDPNEQYF. The entire variable domain, with the rest obtained from reference TRBV11-2 and TRBJ2-7, is as follows: EAGVAQSPRYKIIEKRQSVAFWCNPISGHATLYWYQQILGQGPKLLIQFQNNGVVDDSQLPKDRFSAERLKGVDSTLKIQPAKLEDSAVYLCASSLDPNEQYFGPGTRLTVT.

This chain uses TRBV28 with TRBJ2-7, with no clear D. The CDR3 runs to 11 residues. Trimming pared 6 bases from V and 4 bases from J, leaving 7 bases between. Germline CDR1 is MDHEN and CDR2 is SYDVKM. The chain's CDR3 is CASRAGYEQYF. For the CDR3, the DNA is TGTGCCAGCAGAGCCGGTTACGAGCAGTACTTC.

This clone was observed a few times. The chain has TRBV11-2 and TRBJ2-7; 8 positions match TRBD2. J was trimmed by 6 bases and V by 5 bases; bases with no gene match: 12. From germline, CDR1 is SGHAT and CDR2 FQNNGV. CDR3 length: 15 residues. For the CDR3, the DNA is TGTGCCAGCAGCCCAGTGGCGGGGGGATTTGGCGAGCAGTACTTC. Its protein is CASSPVAGGFGEQYF.

The chain combines TRBV30 with TRBJ1-6; tentative D call: TRBD1 (5 bases). V shed 4 bases and J shed 6 bases, with 16 bases lying between them. CDR3 length: 15 residues. Germline CDR1 reads GTSNPN; CDR2 reads SVGIG (reference sequence). The DNA for the CDR3 is TGTGCCTGGACTCCCACCAGGGCCGTTAATTCACCCCTCCACTTT. As protein: CAWTPTRAVNSPLHF.

The rearrangement links TRBV5-1 to TRBJ1-3, with D unclear. The CDR3 consists of 13 residues. Trimming removed 0 bases from V and 4 bases from J, with 5 bases in between. The V gene's germline CDR1 is SGHRS and CDR2 YFSETQ. The CDR3 sequence is CASSLEMGNTIYF. CDR3 nucleotides: TGCGCCAGCAGCTTGGAAATGGGAAACACCATATATTTT.

This clone was seen a handful of times. The CDR3 DNA reads TGTGCCAGCAGTGAATCCCGCACAGGTGATTCACCCCTCCACTTT. This sequence encodes CASSESRTGDSPLHF. The rearrangement joins TRBV25-1 to TRBJ1-6, with a weak D call TRBD1 (5 bases). The V end lost 1 base, the J end lost 8 bases, and 12 bases lay between the germline ends. The V gene's germline CDR1 is MGHDK and CDR2 SYGVNS. CDR3 size: 15 residues.

The chain couples TRBV30 to TRBJ2-7; D uncertain. V was shortened by 3 bases and J by 5 bases, with 17 bases between the two germline ends. Germline V gene data show CDR1 as GTSNPN and CDR2 as SVGIG (reference sequence). The CDR3 runs 14 residues. The CDR3 DNA follows: TGTGCCTGGAGCCCCGGTGAGTTTTGGGACGAGCAGTACTTC. Protein product: CAWSPGEFWDEQYF.

The chain links TRBV28 to TRBJ1-2; perhaps TRBD1 as D (5 bases). V was pared by 6 bases and J by 1 base, with 6 bases between. Germline V lookup: CDR1 MDHEN, CDR2 SYDVKM. The CDR3 is made up of 12 amino acids. Here the CDR3 DNA reads TGTGCCAGCAGGACAGTTAACTATGGCTACACCTTC. It is translated as CASRTVNYGYTF.